One and the same sample provided the 2 T cell receptor beta chains below, sequenced in a study of graft-versus-host responses after intestinal transplantation. Generated by immunoSEQ multiplex PCR, the TCRdb table keeps only in-frame clones and is missing some. The sample carries some 10,000 clones, more than 90% recorded once. Sequenced here: bone marrow, sampled approximately 530 days after intestinal transplantation. The source of these receptors is a human patient who received an intestinal transplant, so some T cells may come from the graft donor.

The rearrangement uses TRBV29-1 and TRBJ2-7; 8 nucleotides align to TRBD1. The germline CDR1 and CDR2 sequences are SQVTM and ANQGSEA. The CDR3 runs 13 residues. J gave up 3 bases and V 5 bases, and 6 bases lay outside the gene matches. In DNA form, the CDR3 reads TGCAGCGTTCGAGCCGGACAGGGCTACGAGCAGTACTTC. It is translated as CSVRAGQGYEQYF.

This chain connects TRBV6-5 to TRBJ1-1; D unresolved. This CDR3 region has 14 residues. CDR1 and CDR2 (germline): MNHEY, SVGAGI. V shed 6 bases and J shed 0 bases, with 11 bases lying between them. The CDR3 DNA reads as TGTGCCAGCAGGGCAGCGGGGATGAACACTGAAGCTTTCTTT. Amino acids: CASRAAGMNTEAFF.